Listed below are T cell receptor beta chains from one sample, sequenced in a study of blood T cell repertoires in COVID-19. The repertoire was sequenced with immunoSEQ multiplex PCR; TCRdb's copy has only in-frame clones and lacks some. The repertoire holds about 430,000 clones, with roughly 90% as singletons. Sample: peripheral blood. All receptors come from a man aged 18 to 30 with COVID-19, enrolled during active disease. Both conserved end residues are part of each CDR3. A D gene is named only where the DNA matches it firmly. Rows give clone size only sometimes, using once, few, many, or a class for an expanded clone.

v_gene: TRBV3-1/TRBV3-2; d_gene: TRBD2; abundance: NA; j_gene: TRBJ2-2; CDR3nt: TGTGCCAGCAGCAAGGGACTAGCGGGGAACACCGGGGAGCTGTTTTTT; CDR3aa: CASSKGLAGNTGELFF
v_gene: TRBV11-3; d_gene: TRBD1; abundance: NA; j_gene: TRBJ1-1; CDR3nt: TGTGCCAGCAGCCACCCAGGGGGGCACACTGAAGCTTTCTTT; CDR3aa: CASSHPGGHTEAFF
v_gene: TRBV24-1; d_gene: TRBD2; abundance: NA; j_gene: TRBJ2-3; CDR3nt: TGTGCCACCAGTGACTCCACTAGCGGGAGCACAGATACGCAGTATTTT; CDR3aa: CATSDSTSGSTDTQYF
v_gene: TRBV7-9; d_gene: TRBD1; abundance: NA; j_gene: TRBJ2-5; CDR3nt: TGTGCCAGCAGCTGGGGGGACAGGGAAGGAGAGACCCAGTACTTC; CDR3aa: CASSWGDREGETQYF
v_gene: TRBV6-4; d_gene: NA; abundance: NA; j_gene: TRBJ1-2; CDR3nt: TGTGCCAGCAGTGACCGGTACGGCTATGGCTACACCTTC; CDR3aa: CASSDRYGYGYTF
v_gene: TRBV21-1; d_gene: NA; abundance: NA; j_gene: TRBJ2-1; CDR3nt: TGTGCCAGCAGCAATGGTCCGCGAAAACTTTCCTACAATGAGCAGTTCTTC; CDR3aa: CASSNGPRKLSYNEQFF
v_gene: TRBV27; d_gene: TRBD2; abundance: NA; j_gene: TRBJ2-7; CDR3nt: TGTGCCAGCAGTTTGAGGCTAGCGGGGTCAAGCTCCTACGAGCAGTACTTC; CDR3aa: CASSLRLAGSSSYEQYF
v_gene: TRBV9; d_gene: NA; abundance: NA; j_gene: TRBJ2-1; CDR3nt: TGTGCCAGCAGCTCCGGGGGTAGCATCTACAATGAGCAGTTCTTC; CDR3aa: CASSSGGSIYNEQFF
v_gene: TRBV5-5; d_gene: NA; abundance: NA; j_gene: TRBJ2-1; CDR3nt: TGTGCCAGCAGCTTGTCCGGGGTAGCCTACAATGAGCAGTTCTTC; CDR3aa: CASSLSGVAYNEQFF
v_gene: TRBV29-1; d_gene: NA; abundance: NA; j_gene: TRBJ2-2; CDR3nt: TGCAGCGTTGGGCAGTCGAACACCGGGGAGCTGTTTTTT; CDR3aa: CSVGQSNTGELFF
v_gene: TRBV11-2; d_gene: NA; abundance: NA; j_gene: TRBJ2-7; CDR3nt: TGTGCCAGCAGCTTAATTTATTCTCGGTCGGGGAGAACATCCTACGAGCAGTACTTC; CDR3aa: CASSLIYSRSGRTSYEQYF
v_gene: TRBV6-6; d_gene: TRBD1; abundance: once; j_gene: TRBJ1-5; CDR3nt: TGTGCCAGCACCCCGACAGGGTCCGGAGGTAATCAGCCCCAGCATTTT; CDR3aa: CASTPTGSGGNQPQHF
v_gene: TRBV19; d_gene: NA; abundance: NA; j_gene: TRBJ1-6; CDR3nt: TGTGCCAGTATCGGACACTTGAATTCACCCCTCCACTTT; CDR3aa: CASIGHLNSPLHF
v_gene: TRBV7-9; d_gene: NA; abundance: NA; j_gene: TRBJ1-3; CDR3nt: TGTGCCAGCAGCTCGAGGACAGCTGATTCTGGAAACACCATATATTTT; CDR3aa: CASSSRTADSGNTIYF
v_gene: TRBV27; d_gene: NA; abundance: NA; j_gene: TRBJ1-2; CDR3nt: TGTGCCAGCAGTTCAGGATTCTATGGCTACACCTTC; CDR3aa: CASSSGFYGYTF
v_gene: TRBV7-9; d_gene: NA; abundance: NA; j_gene: TRBJ1-5; CDR3nt: TGTGCCAGCAGCTTAGATGCGGGAAATCAGCCCCAGCATTTT; CDR3aa: CASSLDAGNQPQHF
v_gene: TRBV6-5; d_gene: NA; abundance: NA; j_gene: TRBJ1-1; CDR3nt: TGTGCCAGCAGTCGCCGGGGGGGTAGGAACACTGAAGCTTTCTTT; CDR3aa: CASSRRGGRNTEAFF
v_gene: TRBV5-1; d_gene: NA; abundance: NA; j_gene: TRBJ2-3; CDR3nt: TGCGCCAGCAGCATGACAGGCCCAAACACAGATACGCAGTATTTT; CDR3aa: CASSMTGPNTDTQYF
v_gene: TRBV5-4; d_gene: NA; abundance: NA; j_gene: TRBJ2-3; CDR3nt: TGTGCCAGCAGCTTCTTGTCTAGCGACGACACAGATACGCAGTATTTT; CDR3aa: CASSFLSSDDTDTQYF
v_gene: TRBV2; d_gene: TRBD1; abundance: few; j_gene: TRBJ1-6; CDR3nt: TGTGCCAGCAGGGTCCCGGGACAGGGAGGCTCACCCCTCCACTTT; CDR3aa: CASRVPGQGGSPLHF
v_gene: TRBV19; d_gene: NA; abundance: NA; j_gene: TRBJ2-1; CDR3nt: TGTGCCAGTGCGGCTAGCGTGAACAATGAGCAGTTCTTC; CDR3aa: CASAASVNNEQFF
v_gene: TRBV5-6; d_gene: TRBD1; abundance: NA; j_gene: TRBJ1-3; CDR3nt: TGTGCCAGCAGTTCGACAGGGGGACTAAGAAACACCATATATTTT; CDR3aa: CASSSTGGLRNTIYF
v_gene: TRBV6-5; d_gene: TRBD1; abundance: NA; j_gene: TRBJ1-2; CDR3nt: TGTGCCAGCAGTCACCGGGACAGGGTTAATGGCTACACCTTC; CDR3aa: CASSHRDRVNGYTF
v_gene: TRBV5-6; d_gene: NA; abundance: NA; j_gene: TRBJ2-5; CDR3nt: TGTGCCAGCAGCTATGGAGGGGGCGAGGGCCAGTACTTC; CDR3aa: CASSYGGGEGQYF
v_gene: TRBV27; d_gene: NA; abundance: NA; j_gene: TRBJ2-3; CDR3nt: TGTGCCAGCAGTTTGTTGGGGGGAGATACGCAGTATTTT; CDR3aa: CASSLLGGDTQYF
v_gene: TRBV6-5; d_gene: NA; abundance: NA; j_gene: TRBJ1-5; CDR3nt: TGTGCCAGCAGACAGGGTAGTGTCCAGCCCCAGCATTTT; CDR3aa: CASRQGSVQPQHF
v_gene: TRBV6-5; d_gene: NA; abundance: NA; j_gene: TRBJ1-2; CDR3nt: TGTGCCAGCAGTCCTCCGTCGTTTGGGAGCTATGGCTACACCTTC; CDR3aa: CASSPPSFGSYGYTF